The sequence of this T cell receptor (beta chain) was determined in a study of OX40 agonist ivuxolimab in advanced cancers. Comments on this clone: What it recognizes is unknown.

Data came from immunoSEQ multiplex PCR; TCRdb stores just in-frame clones and leaves some out. The data show around 80,000 clones, roughly 84% seen once. Germline loops: CDR1 SGDLS, CDR2 YYNGEE. J was trimmed by 5 bases and V by 4 bases; bases with no gene match: 16. The CDR3 spans 18 residues. Anyone with autoimmune disease history or systemic immunosuppression was excluded. Study-wide findings and caveats: Clonal expansion in partial responders at 0.1-3.0 mg/kg ranked among the lowest. Among T cells, CD8+ cells averaged more expanded clones than CD4+ cells. Nonresponders, in some cases, also had low normalized T-cell clonal expansion.

The source was CD4+ or CD8+ T cells sorted from blood, collected in a trial of the OX40 agonist ivuxolimab. The rearrangement links TRBV9 to TRBJ2-2; 8 bases line up with TRBD2. The sequence came from an adult with an advanced solid tumor such as melanoma, head and neck, liver or kidney cancer. The CDR3 DNA sequence: TGTGCCAGCAGCCCTAGAGGTAGCGGGGTTACGGGGACCGGGGAGCTGTTTTTT. Translating it yields CASSPRGSGVTGTGELFF.